Listed below are T cell receptor beta chains from one sample, sequenced in a study of T cell changes during pregnancy in multiple sclerosis. Using immunoSEQ multiplex PCR, the repertoire was profiled, and TCRdb retains in-frame clones only, with some absent. The top ten hold 1.5% to 2% of the sample, which has roughly 93,000 clones, 80% to 95% seen once. The sample here was peripheral blood, taken in the first trimester of pregnancy. All receptors come from a female donor in good health, enrolled as a control in a pregnancy study. The CDR3 runs from the conserved cysteine through the conserved F or W. A D gene is named only where the DNA matches it firmly. Some rows have no size entry. The others give once, few or many, or a class for an expanded clone.

TRBV9	TRBJ1-2	14	-	-	CASSVGGGRRGYTF	TGTGCCAGCAGCGTAGGAGGAGGGAGACGTGGCTACACCTTC
TRBV19	TRBJ1-6	13	-	-	CACTGYFGSPLHF	TGTGCCTGCACAGGGTATTTTGGTTCACCCCTCCACTTT
TRBV5-3	TRBJ2-3	13	-	-	CARSLKVDSGQYF	TGTGCCAGAAGTCTGAAGGTGGACTCGGGGCAGTATTTT
TRBV23-1	TRBJ1-1	10	-	-	CASTNTEAFF	TGCGCCAGCACAAACACTGAAGCTTTCTTT
TRBV2	TRBJ1-2	12	-	-	CASTSPAGGYTF	TGTGCCAGCACATCTCCAGCGGGGGGCTACACCTTC
TRBV30	TRBJ1-5	14	-	-	CAWRRGGSNQPQHF	TGTGCCTGGAGGCGGGGTGGTAGCAATCAGCCCCAGCATTTT
TRBV15	TRBJ2-2	14	-	TRBD1	CATSRQGAGGELFF	TGTGCCACCAGCCGACAGGGGGCCGGCGGGGAGCTGTTTTTT
TRBV4-1	TRBJ1-5	15	-	-	CASSQGENSNQPQHF	TGCGCCAGCAGCCAAGGAGAGAATAGCAATCAGCCCCAGCATTTT
TRBV30	TRBJ1-2	13	-	-	CAWTLGGFYGYTF	TGTGCCTGGACCCTAGGGGGTTTCTATGGCTACACCTTC
TRBV5-1	TRBJ2-3	15	once	-	CASSLGGQGPDTQYF	TGCGCCAGCAGCTTGGGGGGCCAGGGTCCAGATACGCAGTATTTT
TRBV6-5	TRBJ2-7	11	-	-	CASMTNYEQYF	TGTGCCAGCATGACTAACTACGAGCAGTACTTC
TRBV6-5	TRBJ2-7	14	-	TRBD1	CASRGQGSPYEQYF	TGTGCCAGCAGGGGACAGGGTAGCCCCTACGAGCAGTACTTC
TRBV2	TRBJ1-5	15	-	TRBD1	CASSGDSGVGQPQHF	TGTGCCAGCAGTGGGGACAGTGGGGTGGGTCAGCCCCAGCATTTT
TRBV5-1	TRBJ2-3	15	-	TRBD2	CASRATSGSTDTQYF	TGCGCCAGCAGGGCGACTAGCGGAAGCACAGATACGCAGTATTTT
TRBV25-1	TRBJ2-5	16	-	TRBD2	CASSILAGETQETQYF	TGTGCCAGCAGTATTTTAGCGGGGGAGACCCAAGAGACCCAGTACTTC
TRBV18	TRBJ1-6	15	-	TRBD1	CASSPFGQGSSPLHF	TGTGCCAGCTCACCTTTCGGACAGGGTAGTTCACCCCTCCACTTT
TRBV19	TRBJ1-1	14	-	TRBD1	CASSTLTGGTEAFF	TGTGCCAGTAGTACCCTAACAGGGGGCACTGAAGCTTTCTTT
TRBV6-6	TRBJ1-5	11	-	-	CASRGNQPQHF	TGTGCCTCCCGAGGAAATCAGCCCCAGCATTTT
TRBV5-8	TRBJ1-4	13	-	-	CAGTLPRSEKLFF	TGTGCCGGCACTCTCCCACGCAGTGAAAAACTGTTTTTT
TRBV4-3	TRBJ2-3	15	-	TRBD2	CASSRTSLPTDTQYF	TGCGCCAGCAGCCGGACTAGCCTACCCACAGATACGCAGTATTTT
TRBV7-6	TRBJ2-5	15	-	TRBD1	CASSLGGTVGETQYF	TGTGCCAGCAGCTTAGGGGGGACAGTCGGAGAGACCCAGTACTTC
TRBV15	TRBJ2-1	15	-	-	CATSVLGGSYNEQFF	TGTGCCACCAGCGTATTAGGAGGCTCCTACAATGAGCAGTTCTTC
TRBV6-5	TRBJ2-7	16	-	-	CASSYSQGGGSYEQYF	TGTGCCAGCAGTTACTCGCAGGGAGGGGGCTCCTACGAGCAGTACTTC
TRBV19	TRBJ1-1	15	-	-	CASSRGSLPNTEAFF	TGTGCCAGTAGTAGAGGCTCACTCCCTAACACTGAAGCTTTCTTT
TRBV16	TRBJ1-2	15	-	-	CASSQSWTEPYGYTF	TGTGCCAGCAGCCAATCTTGGACAGAGCCCTATGGCTACACCTTC
TRBV19	TRBJ1-4	15	once	-	CASSPRGGPNEKLFF	TGTGCCAGTAGTCCCCGAGGAGGGCCAAATGAAAAACTGTTTTTT
TRBV25-1	TRBJ2-4	16	-	TRBD1	CASSGRRGPRKNIQYF	TGTGCCAGCAGTGGTCGCAGGGGGCCTCGGAAAAACATTCAGTACTTC
TRBV4-3	TRBJ2-1	12	-	-	CASSLRGSEQFF	TGCGCCAGCAGCCTCCGCGGTAGTGAGCAGTTCTTC
TRBV9	TRBJ1-1	15	-	-	CASSTQDSPNTEAFF	TGTGCCAGCAGCACGCAGGACAGTCCGAACACTGAAGCTTTCTTT
TRBV30	TRBJ1-4	14	-	TRBD1	CAWSKTGGDEKLFF	TGTGCCTGGAGTAAGACAGGGGGCGATGAAAAACTGTTTTTT
TRBV7-9	TRBJ1-4	17	-	TRBD1	CASSLVPTGAPNEKLFF	TGTGCCAGCAGCTTAGTTCCGACAGGGGCGCCTAATGAAAAACTGTTTTTT
TRBV6-5	TRBJ1-1	15	-	TRBD1	CASSYSRTGLSEAFF	TGTGCCAGCAGTTACTCCCGGACAGGCCTTAGTGAAGCTTTCTTT
TRBV5-4	TRBJ1-1	12	-	-	CASSRGNTEAFF	TGTGCCAGCAGCCGGGGGAACACTGAAGCTTTCTTT
TRBV4-3	TRBJ2-1	17	-	TRBD2	CASSQDPTGGPINEQFF	TGCGCCAGCAGCCAAGATCCGACGGGGGGGCCAATCAATGAGCAGTTCTTC
TRBV7-2	TRBJ1-2	14	-	-	CASSLRSRNYGYTF	TGTGCCAGCAGCTTACGGTCCCGAAACTATGGCTACACCTTC
TRBV28	TRBJ1-1	13	-	TRBD1	CASRRQGGTEAFF	TGTGCCAGCAGGAGACAGGGTGGCACTGAAGCTTTCTTT
TRBV19	TRBJ1-1	13	-	-	CASIGTPNTEAFF	TGTGCCAGTATAGGGACACCTAACACTGAAGCTTTCTTT
TRBV15	TRBJ1-1	14	-	TRBD1	CATSSAGGAGEAFF	TGTGCCACCAGCAGCGCAGGGGGCGCGGGTGAAGCTTTCTTT
TRBV15	TRBJ2-7	14	-	-	CATSREDRGGEQYF	TGTGCCACCAGCAGAGAAGACAGGGGAGGGGAGCAGTACTTC
TRBV13	TRBJ1-3	13	few	-	CASSSGSGNTIYF	TGTGCCAGCAGCTCGGGTTCTGGAAACACCATATATTTT
TRBV4-2	TRBJ2-3	17	-	TRBD1	CASSQGSTPSGGDTQYF	TGTGCCAGCAGCCAGGGCTCCACGCCTTCAGGGGGAGATACGCAGTATTTT
TRBV7-2	TRBJ1-2	13	-	-	CASSLETFGGYTF	TGTGCCAGCAGCTTAGAGACATTTGGTGGCTACACCTTC
TRBV18	TRBJ1-5	13	-	-	CASSPGYNQPQHF	TGTGCCAGCTCACCGGGCTATAATCAGCCCCAGCATTTT
TRBV30	TRBJ1-2	13	-	TRBD1	CAWSVHRGQGYTF	TGTGCCTGGAGTGTACACAGGGGGCAGGGCTACACCTTC
TRBV11-1	TRBJ2-7	13	-	-	CASQRDFSYEQYF	TGTGCCAGCCAGAGGGACTTCTCCTACGAGCAGTACTTC
TRBV19	TRBJ1-4	14	-	-	CASRTGTTSEKLFF	TGTGCCAGTCGAACCGGGACAACAAGTGAAAAACTGTTTTTT
TRBV27	TRBJ2-7	14	once	TRBD2	CASRSSGVFNEQYF	TGTGCCAGCAGATCTAGCGGGGTATTCAACGAGCAGTACTTC
TRBV19	TRBJ1-2	15	few	-	CASRPTRGQSYGYTF	TGTGCCAGTAGACCTACGCGGGGGCAGAGCTATGGCTACACCTTC
TRBV6-1	TRBJ2-5	16	-	-	CASSDQQGLGQETQYF	TGTGCCAGCAGTGATCAACAGGGCCTAGGACAAGAGACCCAGTACTTC
TRBV11-3	TRBJ2-2	15	-	TRBD2	CASSQRGPYTGELFF	TGTGCCAGCAGCCAGCGGGGGCCCTACACCGGGGAGCTGTTTTTT
TRBV9	TRBJ2-5	15	-	TRBD2	CASSPGLARGETQYF	TGTGCCAGCAGTCCCGGACTAGCTAGGGGGGAGACCCAGTACTTC
TRBV11-2	TRBJ1-3	11	-	-	CASSPGDTIYF	TGTGCCAGCAGCCCTGGAGACACCATATATTTT
TRBV28	TRBJ1-4	12	-	-	CAAGTGDEKLFF	TGTGCCGCCGGGACTGGGGATGAAAAACTGTTTTTT
TRBV7-3	TRBJ2-2	15	-	TRBD2	CASSRRGGNTGELFF	TGTGCCAGCAGCCGCCGCGGGGGGAACACCGGGGAGCTGTTTTTT
TRBV4-2	TRBJ2-5	14	-	-	CASSQVRGKETQYF	TGTGCCAGCAGCCAAGTACGGGGGAAAGAGACCCAGTACTTC